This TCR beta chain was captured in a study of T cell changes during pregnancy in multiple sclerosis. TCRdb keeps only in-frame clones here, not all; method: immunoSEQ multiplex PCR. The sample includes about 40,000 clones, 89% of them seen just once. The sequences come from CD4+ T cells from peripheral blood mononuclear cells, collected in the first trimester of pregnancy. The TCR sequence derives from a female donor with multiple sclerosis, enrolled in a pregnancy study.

This CDR3 reads CASSSVGPTEAFF. As DNA, the CDR3 is TGTGCCAGCAGTTCTGTGGGCCCCACTGAAGCTTTCTTT. The chain employs TRBV28 and TRBJ1-1; D uncertain. This CDR3 has 13 residues. CDR1 is MDHEN, CDR2 SYDVKM, per germline. Trimming removed 4 bases at V and 4 bases at J, with 10 bases between.